The 24 T cell receptor beta chains reported below all come from one sample, sequenced in a study of identical twins. TCRdb called the 5' RACE reads again in MiXCR, with one record for every CDR3 protein. This sample has about 890,000 distinct CDR3 sequences, with around 12% found just once. The same data also went into a second study, on yellow fever vaccine responses in identical twins.

The material sequenced was PBMCs. The source of these receptors is a woman younger than 30 in good health.

At least ten counts were recorded for this clonotype. The chain uses TRBV4-1 and TRBJ2-1, with D unclear. The V and J ends lost 0 bases and 0 bases respectively, with 6 bases between them. Germline CDR1 is MGHRA and CDR2 is YSYEKL. The CDR3 contains 15 residues. As DNA, the CDR3 is TGCGCCAGCAGCCAAGACGGCAGCTCCTACAATGAGCAGTTCTTC. Amino acid sequence: CASSQDGSSYNEQFF.

This clonotype was seen a few times. The J gene is TRBJ2-7, the V gene TRBV19; D is perhaps TRBD1 (5 bases). V dropped 3 bases and J dropped 2 bases, with 8 bases sitting between them. Germline values: CDR1 LNHDA, CDR2 SQIVND (reference sequence). The length of the CDR3 is 13 residues. The CDR3: CASSIGRAYEQYF. The CDR3 nucleotides read TGTGCCAGTAGTATCGGCAGGGCCTACGAGCAGTACTTC.

The chain employs TRBV9 and TRBJ1-1; D possibly corresponds to TRBD1 (5 bases). The CDR3 is made up of 15 amino acids. Germline V CDR1 and CDR2: SGDLS, YYNGEE. The ends were cut back, 3 bases at V and 3 bases at J, with 15 bases in the middle. The CDR3 reads CASSGGVDSYTEAFF. The CDR3 region has the DNA TGTGCCAGCAGCGGGGGGGTAGACAGCTACACTGAAGCTTTCTTT.

This clonotype showed up just a few times. The chain carries TRBV6-5 and TRBJ2-5, with TRBD2 matching 8 bases. Per the germline V gene, CDR1 is MNHEY and CDR2 is SVGAGI. V lost 0 bases to trimming and J lost 4 bases; unmatched junction nucleotides: 7. This CDR3 has 16 amino acids. The CDR3 reads CASSYSIRGGGETQYF. CDR3 nucleotides: TGTGCCAGCAGTTACTCGATCCGGGGGGGTGGAGAGACCCAGTACTTC.

In its sample, this clonotype was seen many times. The rearrangement links TRBV4-1 to TRBJ1-1; D is perhaps TRBD1 (5 bases). The length of the CDR3 is 12 residues. CDR1 is MGHRA, CDR2 YSYEKL, per germline. V lost 4 bases to trimming and J lost 13 bases, with 16 bases between them. The CDR3 loop reads CASSRAGGVVFF. In nucleotides, the CDR3 is TGCGCCAGCAGCCGAGCGGGGGGGGTGGTTTTCTTT.

The chain combines TRBV20-1 with TRBJ2-1; 7 nucleotides match TRBD2. The trim removed 0 bases at V and 6 bases at J, leaving 14 bases unmatched. The germline V gene has CDR1 DFQATT and CDR2 SNEGSKA (reference sequence). The CDR3 loop spans 17 amino acids. The CDR3 DNA is TGCAGTGCTAGAGATCTAACCGGAACTAGCGCGCGCAATGAGCAGTTCTTC. This encodes CSARDLTGTSARNEQFF.

In its sample, this clonotype was seen a few times. CDR3 DNA: TGTGCCAGCAGTCCCGGGAAAGCGTTTGGAGAGACCCAGTACTTC. Protein: CASSPGKAFGETQYF. The chain uses TRBV27 and TRBJ2-5; a possible D gene is TRBD2 (5 bases). The CDR3 contains 15 residues. The germline V gene encodes CDR1 MNHEY and CDR2 SMNVEV (reference sequence). Trimming left V 5 bases short and J 4 bases short, with 17 bases between.

This clonotype was detected many times. The J gene is TRBJ2-7, the V gene TRBV10-3; a possible D gene is TRBD2 (5 bases). Deletions cut 10 bases from V and 5 bases from J, with 18 bases between. The germline gives CDR1 ENHRY, CDR2 SYGVKD. The length of the CDR3 is 13 residues. CDR3 sequence (DNA): TGTGCCACCTCCTCCAACGGGATCGACGAGCAGTACGTC. It specifies CATSSNGIDEQYV.

This clonotype has only a few counts. This chain uses TRBV5-1 with TRBJ2-3; 11 positions agree with TRBD2. V shed 6 bases, J shed 4 bases, and the junction held 4 bases outside the gene matches. The CDR3 is 14 amino acids. Germline CDR1 is SGHRS and CDR2 is YFSETQ. This CDR3 reads CASIAGGPSDTQYF. CDR3 bases: TGCGCCAGCATAGCGGGGGGGCCGTCAGATACGCAGTATTTT.

This clonotype was counted between two and nine times. The V call is TRBV7-9, the J call TRBJ2-7; D remains unclear. CDR3 length: 14 amino acids. The V gene lost 1 base and the J gene lost 5 bases, with 12 bases spanning the gap. The germline gives CDR1 SEHNR, CDR2 FQNEAQ (reference sequence). CDR3 DNA sequence: TGTGCCAGCAGCTTAGTATTGTCGATGGACGAGCAGTACTTC. Encoded protein: CASSLVLSMDEQYF.

This clonotype showed up just a few times. The rearrangement links TRBV24-1 to TRBJ2-7; D gene uncertain. The CDR3 has 12 amino acids. Deletions cut 4 bases from V and 1 base from J, with 4 bases between. Per the germline V gene, CDR1 is KGHDR and CDR2 is SFDVKD. CDR3 loop: CATSERSYEQYF. The DNA for the CDR3 is TGTGCCACCAGTGAAAGATCCTACGAGCAGTACTTC.

This CDR3 is CASSQDRLAGGPLDNTQYF. The CDR3 nucleotides read TGTGCCAGCAGCCAAGATAGGTTGGCGGGGGGGCCGTTAGATAATACGCAGTATTTT. The J gene is TRBJ2-3, the V gene TRBV4-2, with 9 bases lining up with TRBD2. Germline V gene sequence: CDR1 LGHNA, CDR2 YNFKEQ. The CDR3 runs 19 residues. The V gene end was trimmed by 0 bases and the J gene end by 7 bases; junction bases not matched to a gene: 17.

This chain connects TRBV11-2 to TRBJ2-7; TRBD2 matches 14 bases. Germline V gene sequence: CDR1 SGHAT, CDR2 FQNNGV. The CDR3 spans 15 residues. V dropped 6 bases and J dropped 5; count of bases not matched to a gene: 6. The CDR3 nucleotides read TGTGCCAGCAGACTGACTAGCGGGAGGGGGAACGAGCAGTACTTC. Its translation: CASRLTSGRGNEQYF.

The rearrangement links TRBV2 to TRBJ2-3; D might be TRBD2 (5 bases). The CDR3 runs to 12 residues. Deletions cut 7 bases from V and 5 bases from J, with 10 bases between. The germline CDR1 and CDR2 sequences are SNHLY and FYNNEI. The CDR3 is CASTAVRDTQYF. The CDR3 region has the DNA TGTGCCAGCACAGCGGTGAGAGATACGCAGTATTTT. The full variable domain, with the rest looked up from reference TRBV2 and TRBJ2-3, is EPEVTQTPSHQVTQMGQEVILRCVPISNHLYFYWYRQILGQKVEFLVSFYNNEISEKSEIFDDQFSVERPDGSNFTLKIRSTKLEDSAMYFCASTAVRDTQYFGPGTRLTVL.

This clonotype was observed a handful of times. The rearrangement uses TRBV4-1 and TRBJ2-3; D perhaps matches TRBD2 (6 bases). Trimming removed 0 bases at V and 2 bases at J, with 18 bases between. The CDR3 has 18 residues. Looked up from germline, CDR1 is MGHRA and CDR2 is YSYEKL. The CDR3 sequence is CASSQDAPNGLNTDTQYF. CDR3 sequence (DNA): TGCGCCAGCAGCCAAGATGCTCCCAACGGACTAAACACAGATACGCAGTATTTT.

This clonotype was seen a handful of times. The chain employs TRBV5-1 and TRBJ1-1; D gene unclear. The CDR3 has 14 amino acids. CDR1 and CDR2 (germline): SGHRS, YFSETQ. Trimming pared 1 base from V and 0 bases from J, leaving 7 bases between. DNA for the CDR3: TGCGCCAGCAGCTTGTCTTATCTGAACACTGAAGCTTTCTTT. Translated, it gives CASSLSYLNTEAFF.

The chain has TRBV7-2 and TRBJ2-1, with D perhaps TRBD2 (5 bases). The CDR3 runs to 15 residues. Trimming removed 2 bases from V and 7 bases from J, with 15 bases in between. Germline CDR1 SGHTA, CDR2 FQGNSA. The CDR3 spells CASSLSGYRWNEQFF. The CDR3 coding sequence is TGTGCCAGCAGCTTAAGCGGTTATCGCTGGAATGAGCAGTTCTTC.

As concerns this clonotype: A much larger clonotype is one base distant, so this may be a read error. J is TRBJ2-3 and V is TRBV9; a weak D match, TRBD1 (5 bases). V was clipped by 0 bases and J by 4 bases, with 18 bases between them. The CDR3 is 17 residues long. The germline V gene encodes CDR1 SGDLS and CDR2 YYNGEE. CDR3 nucleotides: TGTGCCAGCAGCGTAGTCGAGCGACAGCACTTCTCAGATACGCAGTATTTT. Translated: CASSVVERQHFSDTQYF.

This clonotype was seen a few times. This rearrangement joins TRBV19 to TRBJ2-1, with a possible D match to TRBD2 (5 bases). Trimming cost V 3 bases and J 11 bases, with 11 bases left between them. CDR3 size: 12 residues. Germline-derived CDR1 and CDR2 are LNHDA and SQIVND (reference sequence). The CDR3, as DNA: TGTGCCAGTAGTATGCCCGGGGTAAAGCAGTTCTTC. Its translation: CASSMPGVKQFF. Full variable domain (missing parts from reference TRBV19 and TRBJ2-1): DGGITQSPKYLFRKEGQNVTLSCEQNLNHDAMYWYRQDPGQGLRLIYYSQIVNDFQKGDIAEGYSVSREKKESFPLTVTSAQKNPTAFYLCASSMPGVKQFFGPGTRLTVL.

This clonotype turned up a few times. This chain links TRBV9 with TRBJ2-3; 8 nucleotides agree with TRBD2. The junction had 12 bases not matched to a gene; V was cut back by 4 bases and J by 2 bases. The CDR3 covers 17 residues. Germline V gene lookup returns CDR1 SGDLS and CDR2 YYNGEE. The CDR3 here is CASSQRAVAGHTDTQYF. As DNA, the CDR3 is TGTGCCAGCAGCCAAAGAGCGGTAGCGGGGCACACAGATACGCAGTATTTT. The entire variable domain, with the rest obtained from reference TRBV9 and TRBJ2-3, is as follows: DSGVTQTPKHLITATGQRVTLRCSPRSGDLSVYWYQQSLDQGLQFLIQYYNGEERAKGNILERFSAQQFPDLHSELNLSSLELGDSALYFCASSQRAVAGHTDTQYFGPGTRLTVL.

This clonotype came up many times. The chain carries TRBV7-9 and TRBJ2-1; D unclear. Germline values: CDR1 SEHNR, CDR2 FQNEAQ (reference sequence). Trimming cost V 1 base and J 10 bases, with 8 bases left between them. There are 12 residues in the CDR3. DNA for the CDR3: TGTGCCAGCAGCTTAGGCTTTTTGGAGCAGTTCTTC. The encoded protein is CASSLGFLEQFF.

This clonotype was seen a handful of times. This chain joins TRBV6-1 and TRBJ2-1; 10 bases agree with TRBD1. Germline V lookup: CDR1 MNHNS, CDR2 SASEGT. The CDR3 is 16 residues long. V lost 4 bases and J lost 2; bases outside the gene matches: 5. The CDR3 here is CASSVGTGVTYNEQFF. As DNA, the CDR3 is TGTGCCAGCAGTGTAGGGACAGGGGTGACCTACAATGAGCAGTTCTTC.

The table lists this clonotype with a few counts. This chain connects TRBV12-3 or TRBV12-4 to TRBJ2-2; tentatively, D is TRBD1 (5 bases). The V and J ends lost 7 bases and 7 bases respectively, with 16 bases between them. This CDR3 has 14 amino acids. CDR3 residues: CASTESGSGGELFF. The CDR3 DNA sequence: TGTGCCAGCACCGAATCAGGGTCGGGCGGGGAGCTGTTTTTT.

This clonotype was recorded at least ten times. DNA of the CDR3: TGCGCCAGCAGCCACCTAGACAGGGGCTACAATCAGCCCCAGCATTTT. Translating it yields CASSHLDRGYNQPQHF. The V call is TRBV4-1, the J call TRBJ1-5, with 8 bases matching TRBD1. Germline V gene sequence: CDR1 MGHRA, CDR2 YSYEKL. The trim removed 3 bases at V and 3 bases at J, leaving 7 bases unmatched. This CDR3 has 16 residues.